The clone carrying this T cell receptor beta chain showed up many times. The target antigen is unknown. The record originates from a study of T cells in Graves' hyperthyroidism and ophthalmopathy. Study at large: Peripheral blood was obtained at initial diagnosis, preceding any treatment.

RNA transcripts were the template for amplifying TCR beta CDR3 regions. Initially, a first-round RT-PCR of the TCR CDR3 employed the HTBI primer set. One entry per CDR3 protein results from TCRdb running MiXCR on the multiplex PCR reads. The table shows some 580,000 distinct CDR3 sequences, with about a sixth occurring only once. The CDR3 length is 14 residues. Per the germline V gene, CDR1 is MDHEN and CDR2 is SYDVKM. V was shortened by 3 bases and J by 9 bases, with 18 bases between the two germline ends. General study points: The model anticipated ophthalmopathy a median approximately 6.7 months pre-onset. Ophthalmopathy was told apart from stable hyperthyroidism by a 13 V-J model.

Each ophthalmopathy patient scored at least 3 on the Clinical Activity Score and at least 4 on NOSPECS grade, with duration under 3 months. Material for sequencing was blood. The chain has TRBV28 and TRBJ2-7, with D perhaps matching TRBD2 (6 bases). The clonotype was recovered from a woman between 40 and 55 years old with Graves' ophthalmopathy. As DNA, the CDR3 is TGTGCCAGCAGTTTCACCCCAGCGGGCGGGCGGCAGTACTTC. Translation: CASSFTPAGGRQYF.